The rows below give T cell receptor beta chains drawn from one sample of a study of shared clonotypes between healthy human individuals. Assay: immunoSEQ multiplex PCR; the TCRdb copy retains only in-frame clones and omits some. The sample lists about 600,000 clones, less than 98% occurring once. Material for sequencing was naive CD4+ T cells sorted from blood. These receptors all stem from a woman younger than 45 in good health. CDR3s include the opening cysteine and the closing phenylalanine or tryptophan. A D gene is named only where the DNA matches it firmly. Clone size appears in some rows only: once, few, many, or a class for an expanded clone.

D gene	J gene	V gene	CDR3 length	clone size	CDR3 protein	CDR3 DNA
TRBD1	TRBJ1-2	TRBV28	15	.	CASSETGGLDYGYTF	TGTGCCAGCAGTGAGACAGGGGGCTTAGACTATGGCTACACCTTC
.	TRBJ2-2	TRBV5-1	18	once	CASSPGLKANPNTGELFF	TGCGCCAGCAGCCCGGGACTTAAAGCCAATCCGAACACCGGGGAGCTGTTTTTT
TRBD1	TRBJ2-7	TRBV19	15	.	CASSPDRGISYEQYF	TGTGCCAGTAGCCCGGACAGGGGGATCTCCTACGAGCAGTACTTC
.	TRBJ1-1	TRBV9	14	.	CASSVNVRGTEAFF	TGTGCCAGCAGCGTAAACGTCCGAGGGACTGAAGCTTTCTTT
.	TRBJ1-2	TRBV18	15	.	CASSLTKTANYGYTF	TGTGCCAGCTCCCTAACAAAGACAGCTAACTATGGCTACACCTTC
.	TRBJ1-1	TRBV27	17	.	CASSPSAVQRPDTEAFF	TGTGCCAGCTCGCCCAGCGCGGTGCAGCGCCCAGACACTGAAGCTTTCTTT
.	TRBJ2-3	TRBV28	15	.	CASSLTPRGTDTQYF	TGTGCCAGCAGCTTAACCCCAAGGGGCACAGATACGCAGTATTTT
.	TRBJ1-4	TRBV27	16	.	CASRGAGWYHNEKLFF	TGTGCCAGCAGAGGGGCAGGGTGGTACCATAATGAAAAACTGTTTTTT
TRBD2	TRBJ2-7	TRBV6-5	14	.	CASSYAGDSYEQYF	TGTGCCAGCAGTTACGCGGGGGACTCCTACGAGCAGTACTTC
TRBD1	TRBJ1-2	TRBV28	15	.	CASRPLPGGGDGYTF	TGTGCCAGCAGACCCCTCCCGGGAGGGGGCGATGGCTACACCTTC
.	TRBJ1-5	TRBV28	12	.	CASKVVNQPQHF	TGTGCCAGCAAGGTGGTAAATCAGCCCCAGCATTTT
.	TRBJ1-4	TRBV7-9	11	.	CASSLGTYLFF	TGTGCCAGCAGCTTAGGGACATATCTGTTTTTT
.	TRBJ1-1	TRBV5-5	16	.	CASSHLVGRSGTEAFF	TGTGCCAGCAGCCACCTTGTGGGACGCAGTGGCACTGAAGCTTTCTTT
.	TRBJ1-3	TRBV21-1	15	.	CASEVGGKSGNTIYF	TGTGCCAGCGAGGTTGGGGGGAAATCTGGAAACACCATATATTTT
TRBD2	TRBJ2-1	TRBV19	17	.	CASRVAGVGVPGNEQFF	TGTGCCAGTAGGGTAGCGGGAGTCGGGGTCCCGGGGAATGAGCAGTTCTTC
TRBD2	TRBJ2-7	TRBV19	15	.	CASSILTSATYEQYF	TGTGCCAGTAGTATCTTGACTAGCGCAACCTACGAGCAGTACTTC
.	TRBJ2-2	TRBV5-1	14	.	CASSPSGWAGELFF	TGCGCCAGCAGCCCCTCTGGGTGGGCCGGGGAGCTGTTTTTT
.	TRBJ2-7	TRBV28	14	.	CASSLSQISYEQYF	TGTGCCAGCAGTTTATCCCAGATCTCCTACGAGCAGTACTTC
TRBD2	TRBJ2-2	TRBV4-2	17	.	CASSFSGTSGTTGELFF	TGTGCCAGCAGCTTTTCAGGGACTAGCGGGACCACCGGGGAGCTGTTTTTT
.	TRBJ1-2	TRBV7-2	15	.	CASSKRAEGVNGYTF	TGTGCCAGCAGCAAAAGGGCGGAGGGGGTAAATGGCTACACCTTC
TRBD1	TRBJ1-2	TRBV4-2	14	once	CASSQGWTGPGYTF	TGTGCCAGCAGCCAAGGATGGACAGGTCCTGGCTACACCTTC
TRBD1	TRBJ2-1	TRBV30	15	.	CAWTPGTVAYNEQFF	TGTGCCTGGACCCCCGGGACAGTAGCCTACAATGAGCAGTTCTTC
TRBD2	TRBJ2-3	TRBV19	15	.	CASRGGDWYTDTQYF	TGTGCCAGTAGGGGGGGGGACTGGTACACAGATACGCAGTATTTT
TRBD1	TRBJ2-2	TRBV2	13	.	CASTDRGAGELFF	TGTGCCAGCACGGACAGGGGAGCCGGGGAGCTGTTTTTT
TRBD1	TRBJ2-1	TRBV19	18	once	CASSIAQGATDLYNEQFF	TGTGCCAGTAGTATAGCTCAGGGGGCAACGGACCTGTACAATGAGCAGTTCTTC
.	TRBJ2-2	TRBV18	13	.	CASSPGGNGELFF	TGTGCCAGCTCACCTGGAGGGAACGGGGAGCTGTTTTTT
TRBD2	TRBJ2-7	TRBV25-1	13	.	CASTGRERYEQYF	TGTGCCAGCACGGGGCGGGAGAGATACGAGCAGTACTTC
TRBD1	TRBJ1-2	TRBV15	15	.	CATSRASQGAGGYTF	TGTGCCACCAGCAGAGCGTCACAGGGGGCGGGCGGCTACACCTTC
TRBD1	TRBJ1-2	TRBV10-3	12	.	CAITGTGYGYTF	TGTGCCATCACTGGGACAGGATATGGCTACACCTTC
.	TRBJ2-7	TRBV5-1	14	.	CASSLDKPPYEQYF	TGCGCCAGCAGCTTAGATAAGCCCCCCTACGAGCAGTACTTC
TRBD1	TRBJ2-7	TRBV5-1	15	.	CASSKRTGQAYEQYF	TGCGCCAGCAGCAAGCGGACAGGTCAAGCCTACGAGCAGTACTTC
.	TRBJ2-7	TRBV7-2	17	.	CASSPSTAPRIPYEQYF	TGTGCCAGCAGCCCCTCAACAGCTCCAAGGATACCCTACGAGCAGTACTTC
TRBD1	TRBJ1-5	TRBV4-1	18	few	CASSQVRLGTETNQPQHF	TGCGCCAGCAGCCAAGTCCGACTCGGGACAGAAACAAATCAGCCCCAGCATTTT
.	TRBJ2-7	TRBV28	15	.	CASTPRGSRSYEQYF	TGTGCCAGCACCCCTCGGGGGAGTCGCTCCTACGAGCAGTACTTC
.	TRBJ1-5	TRBV27	14	.	CASSLGGVNQPQHF	TGTGCCAGCAGTTTGGGGGGTGTCAATCAGCCCCAGCATTTT
.	TRBJ2-7	TRBV5-1	15	once	CASSLDGDPSYEQYF	TGCGCCAGCAGCTTGGACGGGGACCCCTCCTACGAGCAGTACTTC
TRBD1	TRBJ2-3	TRBV5-4	15	.	CASRLGQGGTDTQYF	TGTGCCAGCAGGTTGGGACAGGGAGGTACAGATACGCAGTATTTT
.	TRBJ2-4	TRBV4-2	16	once	CASSQAPASARNIQYF	TGTGCCAGCAGCCAAGCTCCGGCTAGCGCACGTAACATTCAGTACTTC
.	TRBJ2-7	TRBV11-1	14	once	CASRWGTDRYEQYF	TGTGCCAGCCGCTGGGGGACGGACCGCTACGAGCAGTACTTC
TRBD2	TRBJ2-1	TRBV7-9	14	.	CASSYSGSYNEQFF	TGTGCCAGCAGCTATAGCGGGAGCTACAATGAGCAGTTCTTC